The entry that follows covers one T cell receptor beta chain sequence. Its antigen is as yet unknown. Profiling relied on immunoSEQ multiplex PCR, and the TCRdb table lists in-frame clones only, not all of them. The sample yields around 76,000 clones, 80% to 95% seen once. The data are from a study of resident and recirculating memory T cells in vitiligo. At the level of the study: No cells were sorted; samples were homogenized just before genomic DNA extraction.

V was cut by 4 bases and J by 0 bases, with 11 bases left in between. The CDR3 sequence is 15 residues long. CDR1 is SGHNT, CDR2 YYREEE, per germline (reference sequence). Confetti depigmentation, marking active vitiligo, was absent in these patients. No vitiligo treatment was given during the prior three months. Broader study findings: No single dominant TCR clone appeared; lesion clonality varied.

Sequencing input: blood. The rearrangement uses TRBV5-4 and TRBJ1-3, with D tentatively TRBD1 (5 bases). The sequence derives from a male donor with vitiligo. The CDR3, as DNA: TGTGCCAGCAGCCAGGAGGGGCCCTCTGGAAACACCATATATTTT. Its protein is CASSQEGPSGNTIYF.